The 32 T cell receptor beta chains below were found in one sample sequenced in a study of blood T cell repertoires in COVID-19. TCRdb's table, derived via immunoSEQ multiplex PCR, lists solely in-frame clones and lacks some. The data hold about 260,000 clones, with roughly nine tenths observed a single time. The sequencing sample was made of PBMCs or T cells enriched from blood (not recorded which). Receptor source: a woman younger than 30 who had recovered from COVID-19.

The gene calls are TRBV19 and TRBJ1-5; 9 bases are a match to TRBD1. Unmatched junction bases numbered 5, after V lost 4 bases and J lost 4 bases. CDR3 length equals 15 residues. Germline V gene sequence: CDR1 LNHDA, CDR2 SQIVND (reference sequence). DNA for the CDR3: TGTGCCAGTAGTAAGGACAGGGGTGTTAATCAGCCCCAGCATTTT. Its protein product is CASSKDRGVNQPQHF.

The chain combines TRBV3-1 (or the pseudogene TRBV3-2) with TRBJ2-7; D might be TRBD2 (5 bases). Germline CDR1 and CDR2: LGHDT and YNNKEL (reference sequence). The V and J ends lost 4 bases and 3 bases respectively, with 13 bases between them. This CDR3 is 14 amino acids long. CDR3 sequence (DNA): TGTGCCAGCAGCCCTGAATATGAGGGCTACGAGCAGTACTTC. Protein sequence: CASSPEYEGYEQYF.

This clone appeared a single time. This chain links TRBV7-2 with TRBJ1-1; D might be TRBD1 (6 bases). V dropped 6 bases and J dropped 4 bases, with 12 bases sitting between them. Germline-derived CDR1 and CDR2 are SGHTA and FQGNSA. The CDR3 covers 13 residues. The CDR3 sequence: CASSRQAPTEAFF. CDR3 nucleotides: TGTGCCAGCAGTCGACAGGCCCCCACTGAAGCTTTCTTT.

The chain joins TRBV27 to TRBJ2-5, with 11 bases matching TRBD2. Germline assignment: CDR1 MNHEY and CDR2 SMNVEV (reference sequence). The CDR3 runs 14 residues. The ends lost 5 bases at V and 5 bases at J; junction bases unmatched: 4. The CDR3 spells CASSPRTSGETQYF. The CDR3 nucleotides are TGTGCCAGCAGTCCGCGGACTAGCGGGGAGACCCAGTACTTC.

This chain links TRBV28 with TRBJ1-2; perhaps TRBD1 as D (5 bases). CDR3 length: 15 residues. Looked up from germline, CDR1 is MDHEN and CDR2 is SYDVKM. Trimming took off 7 bases at V and 2 bases at J, with 17 bases between the two ends. The CDR3 sequence is CASNPLDSPNYGYTF. The DNA for the CDR3 is TGTGCCAGCAACCCCCTCGACAGCCCGAACTATGGCTACACCTTC.

This sequence joins TRBV21-1 and TRBJ2-3; TRBD2 reflects the table's D call only, with no check against the DNA. TRBV21-1 is a recognized pseudogene. The CDR3 sequence is 16 residues long. In DNA, the CDR3 is TGTGCCAGCAGCAAAAGGTCCCGGGGGGGGCGGGATACGCAGTATTTT. It codes for CASSKRSRGGRDTQYF.

This chain links TRBV19 with TRBJ1-5; D remains unclear. V shed 3 bases and J shed 0 bases, with 12 bases lying between them. This CDR3 has 16 amino acids. Germline assignment: CDR1 LNHDA and CDR2 SQIVND (reference sequence). The CDR3 region has the DNA TGTGCCAGTAGTATCTTGCGGGTTACTAGCAATCAGCCCCAGCATTTT. Protein sequence: CASSILRVTSNQPQHF. Full variable domain (missing parts from reference TRBV19 and TRBJ1-5): DGGITQSPKYLFRKEGQNVTLSCEQNLNHDAMYWYRQDPGQGLRLIYYSQIVNDFQKGDIAEGYSVSREKKESFPLTVTSAQKNPTAFYLCASSILRVTSNQPQHFGDGTRLSIL.

The chain is built from TRBV5-5 and TRBJ2-7; the D gene is possibly TRBD1 (6 bases). Deletions cut 2 bases from V and 6 bases from J, with 9 bases between. This CDR3 comprises 12 residues. Germline CDR1 reads SGHKS; CDR2 reads YYEKEE (reference sequence). As DNA, the CDR3 is TGTGCCAGCAGCTTACAGGGCGGCGAGCAGTACTTC. Its protein product is CASSLQGGEQYF.

CDR3 in amino acids: CASSHGQTFYGYTF. The CDR3 region has the DNA TGTGCCAGCAGCCACGGACAGACGTTCTATGGCTACACCTTC. This chain uses TRBV4-2 with TRBJ1-2; D may be TRBD1 (6 bases). The V gene lost 3 bases and the J gene lost 4 bases, with 12 bases spanning the gap. From germline, CDR1 is LGHNA and CDR2 YNFKEQ. The CDR3 covers 14 residues.

The chain has TRBV7-8 and TRBJ2-7, with 16 nucleotides matching TRBD2. The length of the CDR3 is 16 residues. The germline V gene encodes CDR1 SGHVS and CDR2 FQNEAQ. The V and J ends lost 5 bases and 4 bases, in that order; junction bases with no gene match: 5. CDR3 in amino acids: CASSIGTSGGAYEQYF. The CDR3 DNA is TGTGCCAGCAGCATCGGGACTAGCGGGGGGGCTTACGAGCAGTACTTC.

This rearrangement joins TRBV5-4 to TRBJ2-1; 11 bases align to TRBD2. V was clipped by 4 bases and J by 5 bases; unmatched bases: 8. The length of the CDR3 is 16 residues. The germline V gene has CDR1 SGHNT and CDR2 YYREEE (reference sequence). CDR3: CASSHLSGGGNNEQFF. CDR3 bases: TGTGCCAGCAGCCACCTTAGCGGGGGGGGCAACAATGAGCAGTTCTTC.

CDR3 coding DNA: TGTGCCAGCAGCGTAGGACCAGGGGGTAAGAAGTACGAGCAGTACTTC. Amino acid sequence: CASSVGPGGKKYEQYF. This chain uses TRBV9 with TRBJ2-7, with 7 bases identical to TRBD1. Germline assignment: CDR1 SGDLS and CDR2 YYNGEE. CDR3 length: 16 amino acids. J gave up 4 bases and V 0 bases, and 10 bases lay outside the gene matches. Full variable domain (missing parts from reference TRBV9 and TRBJ2-7): DSGVTQTPKHLITATGQRVTLRCSPRSGDLSVYWYQQSLDQGLQFLIQYYNGEERAKGNILERFSAQQFPDLHSELNLSSLELGDSALYFCASSVGPGGKKYEQYFGPGTRLTVT.

The genes are TRBV2 and TRBJ2-1; weak D call: TRBD2 (5 bases). The CDR3 consists of 16 residues. Between the trimmed V and J ends, which lost 3 bases and 10 bases, there was a span of 22 bases. Germline V gene data show CDR1 as SNHLY and CDR2 as FYNNEI. The CDR3 here is CASSEDSPTVIYEQFF. The CDR3 DNA is TGTGCCAGCAGTGAGGACTCCCCGACCGTCATTTACGAGCAGTTCTTC.

Turning to this clone: A junction boundary mismatches the germline segment, possibly from a read error. The chain combines TRBV14 with TRBJ2-3; TRBD2 matches 8 bases. This CDR3 is built from 15 residues. Germline V gene sequence: CDR1 SGHDN, CDR2 FVKESK. CDR3 in amino acids: CASSLLRTSRDTQYF. The CDR3 region has the DNA TGTGCCAGCAGCCTCTTAAGGACTAGCAGAGATACGCAGTATTTT.

Comment on this clone: Additional DNA sequences in this sample encode the identical CDR3. The chain employs TRBV27 and TRBJ2-7, with a weak D call TRBD2 (5 bases). Germline V gene lookup returns CDR1 MNHEY and CDR2 SMNVEV (reference sequence). V dropped 2 bases and J dropped 2 bases, with 7 bases sitting between them. The CDR3 runs to 13 residues. The chain's CDR3 is CASSLRGPYEQYF. The CDR3 DNA reads TGTGCCAGCAGTTTACGGGGTCCCTACGAGCAGTACTTC.

V is TRBV6-5 and J is TRBJ1-3, with 10 nucleotides matching TRBD1. The CDR3 runs 15 residues. Germline loops: CDR1 MNHEY, CDR2 SVGAGI. J lost 8 bases, V lost 0 bases, and 4 bases had no gene match. CDR3 nucleotide sequence: TGTGCCAGCAGTTACTCGACAGGGGGCTGGGACACCATATATTTT. Protein sequence: CASSYSTGGWDTIYF.

CDR3 protein: CASSVGAGGRNNEQFF. The CDR3 DNA follows: TGTGCCAGCAGCGTAGGGGCGGGGGGTCGTAACAATGAGCAGTTCTTC. The V and J genes are TRBV9 and TRBJ2-1; 8 bases align to TRBD2. CDR1 and CDR2 from the germline V gene are SGDLS and YYNGEE. The CDR3 totals 16 residues. Trimming cost V 0 bases and J 5 bases; bases outside gene matches: 7.

The rearrangement joins TRBV14 to TRBJ2-1; TRBD2 agrees at 10 bases. Germline-derived CDR1 and CDR2 are SGHDN and FVKESK. Trimming removed 4 bases from V and 0 bases from J; junction bases left unmatched: 3. This CDR3 contains 16 residues. The DNA of the CDR3 is TGTGCCAGCAGCCGTCCTAGCGGGAGCTCCTACAATGAGCAGTTCTTC. It specifies CASSRPSGSSYNEQFF.

This clone is a singleton in its sample. This chain uses TRBV18 with TRBJ2-7; TRBD1 agrees at 9 bases. CDR1 is KGHSH and CDR2 is LQKENI in the germline V gene. Germline trimming cut 6 bases from V and 4 bases from J; bases unmatched to any gene: 10. The CDR3 has 15 residues. The CDR3 bases are TGTGCCAGCTCCACGGGACAGGGAAAACAATACGAGCAGTACTTC. Translating gives CASSTGQGKQYEQYF.

The chain combines TRBV2 with TRBJ1-6, with no clear D. V lost 7 bases and J lost 3, with 10 bases in between. CDR1 SNHLY and CDR2 FYNNEI come from the germline V gene. The CDR3 totals 14 residues. CDR3 protein: CASTLDFYNSPLHF. The DNA for the CDR3 is TGTGCCAGCACTTTAGACTTCTATAATTCACCCCTCCACTTT.

The chain has TRBV12-3 or TRBV12-4 and TRBJ2-7, with 8 bases identical to TRBD2. V was pared by 8 bases and J by 3 bases, with 6 bases of the junction left unmatched. CDR3 size: 13 residues. This chain's CDR3 is CASRDGGDYEQYF. The CDR3 DNA reads as TGTGCCAGCCGGGACGGGGGGGACTACGAGCAGTACTTC.

The V and J genes are TRBV6-7 and TRBJ2-7; 7 bases align to TRBD2. TRBV6-7 is given ORF status, its function remaining uncertain. Losses at the gene ends were 5 bases for V and 7 bases for J; bases not matched to a gene: 35. CDR3 length equals 22 residues. In DNA, the CDR3 is TGTGCCAGCAGTCCTATGTTTTTTGGACGCCTCCCCCCACGTATTCTGGGGGGGGAGCAGTACTTC. Its protein product is CASSPMFFGRLPPRILGGEQYF.

J is TRBJ2-1 and V is TRBV6-6, with 11 bases that match TRBD2. Unmatched junction bases numbered 5, after V lost 6 bases and J lost 1 base. This CDR3 is 16 amino acids long. Germline-derived CDR1 and CDR2 are MNHNY and SVGAGI (reference sequence). CDR3 DNA sequence: TGTGCCAGCAGCGGTACTAGCGGGGGTTCCTACAATGAGCAGTTCTTC. This sequence encodes CASSGTSGGSYNEQFF.

This sequence joins TRBV10-3 and TRBJ2-3, with a possible D match to TRBD2 (6 bases). The V and J ends lost 8 bases and 1 base respectively, with 13 bases between them. The germline CDR1 and CDR2 sequences are ENHRY and SYGVKD. The CDR3 extends over 14 amino acids. In DNA form, the CDR3 reads TGTGCCATCGGGGGGACCTACGGCACAGATACGCAGTATTTT. Its protein is CAIGGTYGTDTQYF.

V gene TRBV11-3 combines with J gene TRBJ2-2; TRBD1 matches 7 bases. V lost 5 bases and J lost 1; bases outside the gene matches: 13. The germline V gene has CDR1 SGHNT and CDR2 YENEEA. This CDR3 is built from 18 residues. The CDR3 sequence is CASSPEGQTGLNTGELFF. CDR3 DNA sequence: TGTGCCAGCAGCCCCGAGGGGCAGACAGGGCTGAACACCGGGGAGCTGTTTTTT.

In this sample, this clone turned up once. The CDR3 loop is CASSPGTGDEVDGYTF. CDR3 in DNA: TGTGCCAGCAGCCCCGGGACAGGGGACGAGGTGGATGGCTACACCTTC. The chain couples TRBV9 to TRBJ1-2, with 10 bases identical to TRBD1. The V segment lost 4 bases and the J segment 6 bases; nucleotides outside the gene matches: 12. CDR3 length: 16 amino acids. Germline loops: CDR1 SGDLS, CDR2 YYNGEE.

The V call is TRBV19, the J call TRBJ1-3; tentatively, D is TRBD1 (5 bases). Germline lookup yields CDR1 LNHDA and CDR2 SQIVND (reference sequence). This CDR3 is 18 amino acids long. Trimming stripped 3 bases from V and 1 base from J, with 19 bases between. The CDR3 spells CASSIGPRAGTSGNTIYF. The DNA for the CDR3 is TGTGCCAGTAGTATCGGTCCTAGGGCGGGGACTTCTGGAAACACCATATATTTT.

The rearrangement joins TRBV10-3 to TRBJ1-6, with 7 bases matching TRBD1. Germline loops: CDR1 ENHRY, CDR2 SYGVKD. Trimming removed 2 bases from V and 7 bases from J; junction bases left unmatched: 8. The CDR3 sequence is 16 residues long. CDR3 in amino acids: CAISEAGTDSNSPLHF. The CDR3 nucleotides are TGTGCCATCAGTGAGGCCGGGACAGATTCCAATTCACCCCTCCACTTT.

This clone was picked up one time. The CDR3 loop reads CASSSGAGGPLADTQYF. The CDR3 DNA reads as TGTGCCAGCAGCTCAGGGGCGGGGGGGCCACTCGCAGATACGCAGTATTTT. The chain has TRBV7-2 and TRBJ2-3, with TRBD2 matching over 9 bases. This CDR3 is built from 17 residues. Trimming at V came to 4 bases and at J to 4 bases, leaving 12 bases not matched to a gene. Per germline, CDR1 SGHTA and CDR2 FQGNSA.

V gene TRBV3-1 (or the pseudogene TRBV3-2) combines with J gene TRBJ2-7, with 8 bases lining up with TRBD2. CDR1 is LGHDT and CDR2 is YNNKEL in the germline V gene (reference sequence). The CDR3 contains 17 residues. Trimming removed 4 bases from V and 2 bases from J; junction bases left unmatched: 13. The CDR3 DNA sequence: TGTGCCAGCAGCCCGGTGGGGGAGCGGGGGCCAACCTACGAGCAGTACTTC. Translating gives CASSPVGERGPTYEQYF.

CDR3 sequence reads: CASSDLRIQGLNTGELFF. CDR3 DNA sequence: TGCGCCAGCAGTGATCTACGTATTCAGGGCTTGAACACCGGGGAGCTGTTTTTT. This rearrangement joins TRBV10-1 to TRBJ2-2, with D possibly being TRBD1 (5 bases). CDR3 length: 18 residues. Trimming removed 3 bases from V and 1 base from J, with 18 bases in between. The germline V gene encodes CDR1 WNHNN and CDR2 SYGVQD (reference sequence).

This chain joins TRBV19 and TRBJ1-3, with a weak D call TRBD1 (6 bases). V was trimmed by 3 bases and J by 4 bases, leaving 16 bases between them. The CDR3 contains 16 residues. Germline V gene data show CDR1 as LNHDA and CDR2 as SQIVND (reference sequence). CDR3 in amino acids: CASSIQGIPSGNTIYF. In DNA form, the CDR3 reads TGTGCCAGTAGTATCCAGGGGATCCCCTCAGGAAACACCATATATTTT.